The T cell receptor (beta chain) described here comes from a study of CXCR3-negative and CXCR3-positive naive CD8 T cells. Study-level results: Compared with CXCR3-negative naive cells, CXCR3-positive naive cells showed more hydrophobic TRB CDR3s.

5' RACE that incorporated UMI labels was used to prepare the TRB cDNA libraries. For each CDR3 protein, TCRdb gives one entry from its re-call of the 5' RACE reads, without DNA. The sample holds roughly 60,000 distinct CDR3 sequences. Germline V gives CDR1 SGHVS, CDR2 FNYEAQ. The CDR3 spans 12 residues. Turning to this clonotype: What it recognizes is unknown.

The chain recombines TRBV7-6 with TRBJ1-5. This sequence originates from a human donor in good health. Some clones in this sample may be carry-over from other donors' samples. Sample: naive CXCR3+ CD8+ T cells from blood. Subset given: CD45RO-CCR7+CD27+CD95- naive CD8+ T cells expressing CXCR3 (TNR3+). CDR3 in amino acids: CAPVHSNQPQHF.